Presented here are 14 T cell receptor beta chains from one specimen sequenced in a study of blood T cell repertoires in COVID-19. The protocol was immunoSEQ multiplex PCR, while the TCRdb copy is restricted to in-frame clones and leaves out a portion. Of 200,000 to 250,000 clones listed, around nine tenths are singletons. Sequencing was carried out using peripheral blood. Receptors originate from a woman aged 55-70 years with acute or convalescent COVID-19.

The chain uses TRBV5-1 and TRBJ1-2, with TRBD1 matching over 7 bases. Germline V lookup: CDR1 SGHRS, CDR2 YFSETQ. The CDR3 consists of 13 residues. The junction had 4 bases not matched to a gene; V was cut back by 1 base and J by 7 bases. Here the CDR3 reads CASSLRGGGGYTF. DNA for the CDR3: TGCGCCAGCAGCTTGCGAGGGGGCGGTGGCTACACCTTC. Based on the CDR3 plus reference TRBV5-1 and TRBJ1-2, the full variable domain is KAGVTQTPRYLIKTRGQQVTLSCSPISGHRSVSWYQQTPGQGLQFLFEYFSETQRNKGNFPGRFSGRQFSNSRSEMNVSTLELGDSALYLCASSLRGGGGYTFGSGTRLTVV.

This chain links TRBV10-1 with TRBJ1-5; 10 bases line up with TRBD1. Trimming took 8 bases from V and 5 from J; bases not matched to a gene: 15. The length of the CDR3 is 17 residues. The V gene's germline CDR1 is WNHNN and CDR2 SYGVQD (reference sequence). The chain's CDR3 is CASPFPPTGGGYQPQHF. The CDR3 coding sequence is TGCGCCAGCCCCTTCCCACCGACAGGGGGCGGGTATCAGCCCCAGCATTTT.

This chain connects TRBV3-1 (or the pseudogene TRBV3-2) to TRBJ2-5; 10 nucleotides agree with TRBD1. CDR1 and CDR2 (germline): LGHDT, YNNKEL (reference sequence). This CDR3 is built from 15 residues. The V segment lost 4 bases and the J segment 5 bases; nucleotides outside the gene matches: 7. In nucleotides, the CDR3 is TGTGCCAGCAGCCGCGGACAGGGGGTACGGGAGACCCAGTACTTC. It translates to CASSRGQGVRETQYF.

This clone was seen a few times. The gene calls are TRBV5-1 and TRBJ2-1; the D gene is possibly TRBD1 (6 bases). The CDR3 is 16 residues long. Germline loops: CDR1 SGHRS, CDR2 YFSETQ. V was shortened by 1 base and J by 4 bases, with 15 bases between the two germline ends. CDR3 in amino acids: CASSLPTGSEYNEQFF. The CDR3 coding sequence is TGCGCCAGCAGCTTGCCCACAGGGTCAGAATACAATGAGCAGTTCTTC.

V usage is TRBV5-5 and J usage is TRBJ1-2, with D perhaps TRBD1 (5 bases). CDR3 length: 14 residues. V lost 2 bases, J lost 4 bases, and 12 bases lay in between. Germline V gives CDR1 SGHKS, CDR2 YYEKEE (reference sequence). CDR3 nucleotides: TGTGCCAGCAGCTTCGGGGGACCGGGCTATGGCTACACCTTC. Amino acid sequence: CASSFGGPGYGYTF.

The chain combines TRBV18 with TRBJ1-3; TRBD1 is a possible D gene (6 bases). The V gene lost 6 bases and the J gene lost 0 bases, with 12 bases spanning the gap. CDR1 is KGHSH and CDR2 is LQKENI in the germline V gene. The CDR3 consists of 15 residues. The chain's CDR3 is CASSEGGSSGNTIYF. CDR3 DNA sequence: TGTGCCAGCTCGGAAGGGGGAAGCTCTGGAAACACCATATATTTT.

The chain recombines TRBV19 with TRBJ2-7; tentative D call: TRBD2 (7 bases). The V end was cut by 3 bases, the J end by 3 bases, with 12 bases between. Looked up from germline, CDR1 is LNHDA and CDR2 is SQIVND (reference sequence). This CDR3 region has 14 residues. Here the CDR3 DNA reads TGTGCCAGTAGTATCCAGCGGGGACACTACGAGCAGTACTTC. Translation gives CASSIQRGHYEQYF.

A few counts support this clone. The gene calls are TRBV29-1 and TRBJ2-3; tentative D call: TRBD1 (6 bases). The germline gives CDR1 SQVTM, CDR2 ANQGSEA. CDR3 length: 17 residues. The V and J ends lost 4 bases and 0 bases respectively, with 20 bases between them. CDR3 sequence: CSVAAIQGKPSTDTQYF. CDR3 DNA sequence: TGCAGCGTTGCCGCGATCCAGGGGAAACCTAGCACAGATACGCAGTATTTT.

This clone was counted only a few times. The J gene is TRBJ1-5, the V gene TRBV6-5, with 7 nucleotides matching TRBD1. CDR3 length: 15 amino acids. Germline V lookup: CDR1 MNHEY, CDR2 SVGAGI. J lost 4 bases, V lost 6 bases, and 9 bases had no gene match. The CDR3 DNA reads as TGTGCCAGCAGCAGAAGACAGGGCGGGAATCAGCCCCAGCATTTT. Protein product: CASSRRQGGNQPQHF.

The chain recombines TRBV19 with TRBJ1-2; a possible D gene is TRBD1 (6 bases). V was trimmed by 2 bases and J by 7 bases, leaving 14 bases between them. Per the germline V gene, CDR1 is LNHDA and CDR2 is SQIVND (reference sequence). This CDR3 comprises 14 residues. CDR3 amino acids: CASSIQGPGIGYTF. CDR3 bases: TGTGCCAGTAGTATACAGGGGCCCGGAATTGGCTACACCTTC.

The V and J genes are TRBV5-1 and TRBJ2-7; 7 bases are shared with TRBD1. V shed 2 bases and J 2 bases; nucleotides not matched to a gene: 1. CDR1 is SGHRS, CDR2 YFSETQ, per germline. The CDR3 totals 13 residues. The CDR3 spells CASSFDRAYEQYF. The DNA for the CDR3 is TGCGCCAGCAGCTTCGACAGGGCCTACGAGCAGTACTTC.

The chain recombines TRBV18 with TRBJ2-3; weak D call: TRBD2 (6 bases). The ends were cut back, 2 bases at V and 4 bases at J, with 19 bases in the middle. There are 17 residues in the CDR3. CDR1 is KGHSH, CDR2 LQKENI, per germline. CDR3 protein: CASSPCCGAGPPDTQYF. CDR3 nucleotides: TGTGCCAGCTCACCATGTTGCGGGGCCGGCCCCCCAGATACGCAGTATTTT.

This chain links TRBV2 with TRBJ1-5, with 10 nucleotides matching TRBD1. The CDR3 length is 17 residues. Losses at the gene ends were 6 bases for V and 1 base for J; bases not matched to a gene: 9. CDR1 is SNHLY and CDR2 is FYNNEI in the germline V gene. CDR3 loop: CASRGDRGIVSNQPQHF. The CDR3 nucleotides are TGTGCCAGCAGGGGGGACAGGGGCATCGTAAGCAATCAGCCCCAGCATTTT.

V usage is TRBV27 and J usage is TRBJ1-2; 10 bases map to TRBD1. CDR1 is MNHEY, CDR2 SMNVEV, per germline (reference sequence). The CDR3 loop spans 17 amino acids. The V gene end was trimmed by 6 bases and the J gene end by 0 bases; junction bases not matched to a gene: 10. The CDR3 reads CASRWDRGRGTNYGYTF. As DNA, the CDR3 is TGTGCCAGCAGATGGGACAGGGGTAGGGGGACTAACTATGGCTACACCTTC.